This paragraph reports one TCR beta chain. No antigen is known for it. Sequencing used immunoSEQ multiplex PCR; TCRdb keeps in-frame clones, though not all of them. The sample has about 180,000 clones; about 88% are singletons. Analyses pooled second doses at about 4 or about 12 weeks. The data stem from a study of T cell responses to AZD1222 COVID-19 vaccine. Study-wide results and caveats: Close to half of spike-specific TCRs reportedly recognize unmutated variant regions. Spike-specific TCR depth and breadth grew after two AZD1222 doses.

Germline V lookup: CDR1 GTSNPN, CDR2 SVGIG (reference sequence). The CDR3 sequence is 13 residues long. Trimming took off 3 bases at V and 7 bases at J, with 12 bases between the two ends. The sequences come from peripheral blood, collected 28 days after the second AZD1222 dose. The chain employs TRBV30 and TRBJ1-4, with D possibly TRBD1 on 6 matching bases. The TCR comes from an adult who received the AZD1222 COVID-19 vaccine. In DNA form, the CDR3 reads TGTGCCTGGAGGGCCAGGGGTAGTGAAAAACTGTTTTTT. Encoded protein: CAWRARGSEKLFF.